These 11 T cell receptor beta chains were sequenced from one sample in a study of human T cells and chemical hapten exposure. TCRdb redid the calling of the RACE reads with MiXCR, one entry per CDR3 protein. Among 95,000 or so distinct CDR3 sequences listed, more than 9.5% were seen once. Documented time point: patch test 2, 6 weeks after DPC sensitization. Described treatment: therapeutic diphenylcyclopropenone sensitization with weekly scalp DPC. Sequencing was performed on whole blood, taken in connection with sensitization to the hapten diphenylcyclopropenone (DPC). These receptors were collected from a woman aged 35 to 49 with alopecia areata. Some clones in this sample may be carry-over from other donors' samples.

V and J are TRBV6-2 or TRBV6-3 and TRBJ1-2, with 10 bases matching TRBD1. Germline V gene lookup returns CDR1 MNHEY and CDR2 SVGEGT. The CDR3 is 13 amino acids. V dropped 6 bases and J dropped 8; count of bases not matched to a gene: 6. CDR3 in DNA: TGTGCCAGCAGCCTGGACAGGGGGAGAGGCTACACCTTC. This sequence encodes CASSLDRGRGYTF.

The chain combines TRBV6-5 with TRBJ2-1; TRBD2 matches at 12 bases. Trimming removed 6 bases from V and 10 bases from J; junction bases left unmatched: 10. Germline V gene sequence: CDR1 MNHEY, CDR2 SVGAGI. The CDR3 has 15 amino acids. The CDR3 region is CASSPELAGGFEQFF. The CDR3 nucleotides read TGTGCCAGCAGCCCGGAACTAGCGGGAGGCTTCGAGCAGTTCTTC.

This clonotype was recorded at least ten times. The chain recombines TRBV6-1 with TRBJ1-1; the D is unclear. Trimming left V 4 bases short and J 1 base short, with 13 bases between. The V gene's germline CDR1 is MNHNS and CDR2 SASEGT. This CDR3 has 15 residues. The CDR3, as DNA: TGTGCCAGCAGTGGAGATCGACGGGGGAACACTGAAGCTTTCTTT. As protein: CASSGDRRGNTEAFF.

This clonotype has a handful of counts. V is TRBV7-2 and J is TRBJ2-1, with TRBD2 as a possible D gene (6 bases). V dropped 6 bases and J dropped 2 bases, with 17 bases sitting between them. In germline, CDR1 is SGHTA, CDR2 FQGNSA. CDR3 length: 16 amino acids. The DNA for the CDR3 is TGTGCCAGCAGTTCCGGCTGGGGAGGCCCCTACAATGAGCAGTTCTTC. Translation: CASSSGWGGPYNEQFF.

This clonotype was seen more than once but under ten times. V gene TRBV10-3 combines with J gene TRBJ1-2, with no clear D. Trimming removed 6 bases from V and 0 bases from J, with 5 bases in between. The CDR3 length is 12 residues. Germline lookup yields CDR1 ENHRY and CDR2 SYGVKD. DNA for the CDR3: TGTGCCATCAGGGCAGCTAACTATGGCTACACCTTC. Encoded protein: CAIRAANYGYTF.

V and J are TRBV9 and TRBJ1-1, with D unresolved. Trimming left V 4 bases short and J 0 bases short, with 13 bases between. Germline V gene data show CDR1 as SGDLS and CDR2 as YYNGEE. This CDR3 has 15 residues. CDR3 DNA sequence: TGTGCCAGCAGCCCAGGACCGGCAGTGAACACTGAAGCTTTCTTT. Translated, it gives CASSPGPAVNTEAFF.

This clonotype was counted many times. The rearrangement links TRBV11-2 to TRBJ2-5; 12 nucleotides align to TRBD2. With V trimmed by 9 bases and J by 2 bases, 7 bases remained unmatched. The CDR3 has 15 amino acids. Per the germline V gene, CDR1 is SGHAT and CDR2 is FQNNGV. The CDR3 DNA is TGTGCCAGTTCCCCAGGACTAGCGGGGCAAGAGACCCAGTACTTC. Protein: CASSPGLAGQETQYF.

The sample holds a few counts of this clonotype. The chain links TRBV5-5 to TRBJ1-6, with TRBD1 as a possible D gene (5 bases). The CDR3 extends over 16 amino acids. The V end was cut by 3 bases, the J end by 7 bases, with 17 bases between. From germline, CDR1 is SGHKS and CDR2 YYEKEE (reference sequence). The CDR3 DNA is TGTGCCAGCAGCTCCGATCCGGGACGGCCGAATTCACCCCTCCACTTT. Translation: CASSSDPGRPNSPLHF.

The chain links TRBV18 to TRBJ1-1, with D tentatively TRBD1 (5 bases). CDR1 and CDR2 from the germline V gene are KGHSH and LQKENI. The CDR3 extends over 15 amino acids. Trimming pared 4 bases from V and 3 bases from J, leaving 15 bases between. CDR3 in DNA: TGTGCCAGCTCACGGGACTCATTACCGGACACTGAAGCTTTCTTT. This codes for CASSRDSLPDTEAFF.

This clonotype came up many times. The V and J genes are TRBV28 and TRBJ1-5; a weak D match, TRBD1 (5 bases). Trimming left V 6 bases short and J 4 bases short, with 13 bases between. CDR1 is MDHEN and CDR2 is SYDVKM in the germline V gene. The CDR3 sequence is 14 residues long. Written as DNA, the CDR3 is TGTGCCAGCAGGGAAAGACAGCCTAATCAGCCCCAGCATTTT. Encoded protein: CASRERQPNQPQHF.

This clonotype was observed a handful of times. The chain carries TRBV7-3 and TRBJ1-2, with TRBD1 identical over 9 bases. Germline loops: CDR1 SGHTA, CDR2 FQGTGA. J gave up 8 bases and V 8 bases, and 9 bases lay outside the gene matches. CDR3 length equals 13 residues. CDR3 sequence: CASGTGGKGGYTF. The CDR3 coding sequence is TGTGCCAGCGGAACAGGGGGCAAAGGCGGCTACACCTTC.